These T cell receptor beta chains were read from a single sample in a study of Ad26.COV2.S vaccination and SARS-CoV-2 variants. TCRdb keeps only in-frame clones here, not all; method: immunoSEQ multiplex PCR. The repertoire consists of about 400,000 clones, with 83% occurring once and the leading ten covering approximately 7.8%. Source: peripheral blood, taken in a trial of Ad26.COV2.S vaccine versus placebo. These receptors came from a person aged 18 to 59 who received the Ad26.COV2.S COVID-19 vaccine or a placebo. The CDR3 runs from the conserved cysteine through the conserved F or W. The order of the fields is D gene, clone size, J gene, V gene, CDR3 DNA, CDR3 protein. The D gene is left open where the match is weak. Clone size is given for some rows only: seen once, a few or many times, or a class if the clone is expanded.

d_gene: NA
abundance: NA
j_gene: TRBJ2-5
v_gene: TRBV5-4
CDR3nt: TGTGCCAGCAGCTCCGGGGAGCTTCAAGAGACCCAGTACTTC
CDR3aa: CASSSGELQETQYF

d_gene: NA
abundance: NA
j_gene: TRBJ1-1
v_gene: TRBV7-2
CDR3nt: TGTGCCAGCAGCTTAGTAGGCTCGAGCACTGAAGCTTTCTTT
CDR3aa: CASSLVGSSTEAFF

d_gene: TRBD1
abundance: NA
j_gene: TRBJ1-2
v_gene: TRBV7-2
CDR3nt: TGTGCCAGCAGCTTAGCGAGACAGGGATCGCATGGCTACACCTTC
CDR3aa: CASSLARQGSHGYTF

d_gene: NA
abundance: few
j_gene: TRBJ1-6
v_gene: TRBV7-2
CDR3nt: TGTGCCAGCAGCTTAGCGGTTATCGCTAATTCACCCCTCCACTTT
CDR3aa: CASSLAVIANSPLHF

d_gene: NA
abundance: few
j_gene: TRBJ2-1
v_gene: TRBV20-1
CDR3nt: TGCAGTGCTAGTAGAATCAATGAGCAGTTCTTC
CDR3aa: CSASRINEQFF

d_gene: NA
abundance: NA
j_gene: TRBJ2-1
v_gene: TRBV18
CDR3nt: TGTGCCAGCTCACCACAGGGGGGCGGTGAGCAGTTCTTC
CDR3aa: CASSPQGGGEQFF

d_gene: NA
abundance: NA
j_gene: TRBJ1-4
v_gene: TRBV7-4
CDR3nt: TGTGCCAGGAACAGAGGGGTCCTTGAAAAACTGTTTTTT
CDR3aa: CARNRGVLEKLFF

d_gene: TRBD1
abundance: few
j_gene: TRBJ1-2
v_gene: TRBV7-9
CDR3nt: TGTGCCAGCAGCTTACGGGACAGGGGGAGCTATGGCTACACCTTC
CDR3aa: CASSLRDRGSYGYTF

d_gene: NA
abundance: NA
j_gene: TRBJ1-1
v_gene: TRBV12-3/TRBV12-4
CDR3nt: TGTGCCAGCAGTTTTCTGGCGGGGGTTGAAGCTTTCTTT
CDR3aa: CASSFLAGVEAFF

d_gene: NA
abundance: NA
j_gene: TRBJ2-2
v_gene: TRBV7-3
CDR3nt: TGTGCCAGCAGCTCCCAGGGGTACACCGGGGAGCTGTTTTTT
CDR3aa: CASSSQGYTGELFF

d_gene: NA
abundance: NA
j_gene: TRBJ1-2
v_gene: TRBV18
CDR3nt: TGTGCCAGCTCACTAGAGGGGTATGGCTACACCTTC
CDR3aa: CASSLEGYGYTF

d_gene: TRBD2
abundance: NA
j_gene: TRBJ2-5
v_gene: TRBV29-1
CDR3nt: TGCAGCGTCAAAGGGGCTGGCGGGGGGAACCAAGAGACCCAGTACTTC
CDR3aa: CSVKGAGGGNQETQYF

d_gene: TRBD1
abundance: NA
j_gene: TRBJ1-4
v_gene: TRBV5-1
CDR3nt: TGCGCCAGCAGCATAGATTCAGGGGGTCGCGAAAAACTGTTTTTT
CDR3aa: CASSIDSGGREKLFF

d_gene: NA
abundance: NA
j_gene: TRBJ1-2
v_gene: TRBV24-1
CDR3nt: TGTGCCACCAGTGATTCTGGTTTCGACAGACGATATAACTATGGCTACACCTTC
CDR3aa: CATSDSGFDRRYNYGYTF

d_gene: TRBD1
abundance: NA
j_gene: TRBJ1-6
v_gene: TRBV12-3/TRBV12-4
CDR3nt: TGTGCCAGCACAGGGGGCTATAATTCACCCCTCCACTTT
CDR3aa: CASTGGYNSPLHF

d_gene: NA
abundance: NA
j_gene: TRBJ2-1
v_gene: TRBV11-3
CDR3nt: TGTGCCAGCAGCTTAGTTAAGGGCTCAGGACAGTTCTTC
CDR3aa: CASSLVKGSGQFF

d_gene: NA
abundance: NA
j_gene: TRBJ2-7
v_gene: TRBV7-2
CDR3nt: TGTGCCAGCAGCTCCCCGGGGAGATCGTCCACCGAGCAGTACTTC
CDR3aa: CASSSPGRSSTEQYF

d_gene: TRBD2
abundance: NA
j_gene: TRBJ2-2
v_gene: TRBV19
CDR3nt: TGTGCCAGTAGGACTAGCGGTTTTAACACCGGGGAGCTGTTTTTT
CDR3aa: CASRTSGFNTGELFF

d_gene: NA
abundance: NA
j_gene: TRBJ2-3
v_gene: TRBV20-1
CDR3nt: TGCAGTGCTAGTTTCTTGGATACGCAGTATTTT
CDR3aa: CSASFLDTQYF

d_gene: NA
abundance: NA
j_gene: TRBJ1-1
v_gene: TRBV30
CDR3nt: TGTGCCTGGGTACACAGGGTTCGGTCTGAAGCTTTCTTT
CDR3aa: CAWVHRVRSEAFF

d_gene: NA
abundance: few
j_gene: TRBJ2-1
v_gene: TRBV7-2
CDR3nt: TGTGCCAGCAGCTCGGCTTCGCGGGGGCCCTACAATGAGCAGTTCTTC
CDR3aa: CASSSASRGPYNEQFF

d_gene: NA
abundance: NA
j_gene: TRBJ2-5
v_gene: TRBV6-5
CDR3nt: TGTGCCAGCAGTTATTTGGTGGGACTGGAGACCCAGTACTTC
CDR3aa: CASSYLVGLETQYF

d_gene: NA
abundance: NA
j_gene: TRBJ2-5
v_gene: TRBV3-1/TRBV3-2
CDR3nt: TGTGCCAGCAGCCGCACGGGAGACGGAGAGACCCAGTACTTC
CDR3aa: CASSRTGDGETQYF

d_gene: NA
abundance: NA
j_gene: TRBJ1-6
v_gene: TRBV10-2
CDR3nt: TGCGCCAGCAGGAGCGGGGGGGGGAAAAATTCACCCCTCCACTTT
CDR3aa: CASRSGGGKNSPLHF